This is a list of T cell receptor beta chains from one sample in a study of T cell responses to AZD1222 COVID-19 vaccine. Sequencing was performed with immunoSEQ multiplex PCR; in TCRdb, only in-frame clones are kept and a portion is missing. The table lists roughly 160,000 clones, around 89% of them singletons. The sample consisted of peripheral blood, taken 28 days after the second AZD1222 dose. The origin of the receptors is an adult who received the AZD1222 COVID-19 vaccine. Each CDR3 is given with its conserved first and last residue. D genes are given only for firm matches.

J: TRBJ1-6
D: .
V: TRBV6-1
CDR3: CASSDPSSGPGGTLHF
DNA: TGTGCCAGCAGTGATCCATCGAGTGGACCCGGGGGGACCCTCCACTTT

J: TRBJ1-4
D: TRBD1
V: TRBV7-9
CDR3: CASSSTGGNEKLFF
DNA: TGTGCCAGCAGCTCGACAGGGGGAAATGAAAAACTGTTTTTT

J: TRBJ1-6
D: .
V: TRBV12-5
CDR3: CASGLVRSPLHF
DNA: TGTGCTAGTGGTTTGGTAAGGTCACCCCTCCACTTT

J: TRBJ1-1
D: .
V: TRBV27
CDR3: CASSLDLTNTEAFF
DNA: TGTGCCAGCAGTTTAGATCTCACAAACACTGAAGCTTTCTTT

J: TRBJ2-2
D: TRBD1
V: TRBV15
CDR3: CATSRPGQGSAGELFF
DNA: TGTGCCACCAGCAGACCGGGACAGGGTTCGGCCGGGGAGCTGTTTTTT

J: TRBJ1-2
D: .
V: TRBV5-5
CDR3: CASQMVGGYTF
DNA: TGTGCCAGTCAGATGGTGGGAGGCTACACCTTC

J: TRBJ1-2
D: TRBD1
V: TRBV3-1/TRBV3-2
CDR3: CASSSSGTDYGYTF
DNA: TGTGCCAGCAGCTCCTCCGGGACAGACTATGGCTACACCTTC

J: TRBJ2-6
D: .
V: TRBV6-1
CDR3: CASSEAGGANVLTF
DNA: TGTGCCAGCAGTGAAGCGGGTGGGGCCAACGTCCTGACTTTC

J: TRBJ2-3
D: .
V: TRBV20-1
CDR3: CSTSRGDTQYF
DNA: TGCAGTACGTCCCGTGGAGATACGCAGTATTTT

J: TRBJ2-7
D: .
V: TRBV10-3
CDR3: CAISESVTPTYEQYF
DNA: TGTGCCATCAGTGAGTCCGTGACACCAACTTACGAGCAGTACTTC

J: TRBJ1-5
D: .
V: TRBV28
CDR3: CASRIWANSNQPQHF
DNA: TGTGCCAGCAGAATATGGGCGAATAGCAATCAGCCCCAGCATTTT

J: TRBJ1-5
D: .
V: TRBV28
CDR3: CAGIDPIQPQHF
DNA: TGTGCCGGGATCGACCCGATTCAGCCCCAGCATTTT